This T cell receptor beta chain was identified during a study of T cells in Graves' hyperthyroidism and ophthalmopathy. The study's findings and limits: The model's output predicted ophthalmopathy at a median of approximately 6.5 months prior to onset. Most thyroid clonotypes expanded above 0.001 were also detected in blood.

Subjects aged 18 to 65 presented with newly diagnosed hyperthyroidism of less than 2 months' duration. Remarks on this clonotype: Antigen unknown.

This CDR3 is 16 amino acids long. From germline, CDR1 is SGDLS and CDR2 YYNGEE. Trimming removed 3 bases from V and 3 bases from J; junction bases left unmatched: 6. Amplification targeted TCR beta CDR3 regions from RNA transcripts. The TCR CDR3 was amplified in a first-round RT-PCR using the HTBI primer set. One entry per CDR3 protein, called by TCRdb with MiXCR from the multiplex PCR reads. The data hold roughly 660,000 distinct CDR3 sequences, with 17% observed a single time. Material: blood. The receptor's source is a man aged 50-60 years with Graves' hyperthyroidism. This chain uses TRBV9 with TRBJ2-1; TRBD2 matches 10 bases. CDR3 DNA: TGTGCCAGCAGCGCTCCTAGCGGGAGCCTCTACAATGAGCAGTTCTTC. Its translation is CASSAPSGSLYNEQFF.